This is a list of T cell receptor beta chains from one sample in a study of cytomegalovirus exposure and HLA in healthy donors. Repertoires were generated with immunoSEQ multiplex PCR, while TCRdb's copy carries only in-frame clones and drops some. This sample has around 110,000 clones, with roughly 80% found just once. The specimen sequenced was PBMCs. Every receptor here comes from a man aged 40-49 years in good health and CMV-seronegative. Each CDR3 is given with its conserved first and last residue. The D gene is left open where the match is weak. Clone size, where shown, is once, few, many, or a class for clones that have expanded.

CDR3 protein: CASSESTGTNEKLFF
CDR3 DNA: TGCGCCAGCAGTGAGTCGACAGGAACAAATGAAAAACTGTTTTTT
J gene: TRBJ1-4
V gene: TRBV10-2
D gene: NA
CDR3 length: 15
clone size: once

CDR3 protein: CASSPMTAIYGYTF
CDR3 DNA: TGTGCCAGCAGCCCGATGACAGCTATCTATGGCTACACCTTC
J gene: TRBJ1-2
V gene: TRBV7-6
D gene: NA
CDR3 length: 14
clone size: NA

CDR3 protein: CSVAGRGGETQYF
CDR3 DNA: TGCAGCGTTGCAGGGCGCGGGGGTGAGACCCAGTACTTC
J gene: TRBJ2-5
V gene: TRBV29-1
D gene: TRBD2
CDR3 length: 13
clone size: once

CDR3 protein: CAISADREVTEAFF
CDR3 DNA: TGTGCCATCAGTGCAGACAGGGAGGTTACTGAAGCTTTCTTT
J gene: TRBJ1-1
V gene: TRBV10-3
D gene: TRBD1
CDR3 length: 14
clone size: NA

CDR3 protein: CASSSGTNTDTQYF
CDR3 DNA: TGCGCCAGCAGCTCCGGGACAAACACAGATACGCAGTATTTT
J gene: TRBJ2-3
V gene: TRBV5-1
D gene: NA
CDR3 length: 14
clone size: NA

CDR3 protein: CASSHQPSGLAGGGKETQYF
CDR3 DNA: TGTGCCAGCAGCCACCAGCCGTCGGGACTAGCGGGGGGAGGCAAAGAGACCCAGTACTTC
J gene: TRBJ2-5
V gene: TRBV4-2
D gene: TRBD2
CDR3 length: 20
clone size: NA

CDR3 protein: CASGLPGQGGRGTQYF
CDR3 DNA: TGTGCCAGTGGCCTACCGGGACAGGGGGGGAGGGGGACCCAGTACTTC
J gene: TRBJ2-5
V gene: TRBV19
D gene: TRBD1
CDR3 length: 16
clone size: NA

CDR3 protein: CASSLQGPYGYTF
CDR3 DNA: TGTGCCAGTAGTCTACAGGGACCATATGGCTACACCTTC
J gene: TRBJ1-2
V gene: TRBV19
D gene: NA
CDR3 length: 13
clone size: few

CDR3 protein: CASSQAYGAYEQYF
CDR3 DNA: TGCGCCAGCAGCCAAGCGTACGGGGCCTACGAGCAGTACTTC
J gene: TRBJ2-7
V gene: TRBV4-1
D gene: NA
CDR3 length: 14
clone size: NA

CDR3 protein: CASSMNKGAEETQYF
CDR3 DNA: TGTGCCAGTAGTATGAATAAGGGAGCGGAAGAGACCCAGTACTTC
J gene: TRBJ2-5
V gene: TRBV19
D gene: NA
CDR3 length: 15
clone size: once

CDR3 protein: CASTGTSVADTQYF
CDR3 DNA: TGTGCCAGCACCGGGACTAGCGTAGCAGATACGCAGTATTTT
J gene: TRBJ2-3
V gene: TRBV6-1
D gene: TRBD2
CDR3 length: 14
clone size: NA

CDR3 protein: CASSALAATGNTQYF
CDR3 DNA: TGTGCCAGCAGTGCACTAGCGGCGACGGGGAATACGCAGTATTTT
J gene: TRBJ2-3
V gene: TRBV2
D gene: TRBD2
CDR3 length: 15
clone size: NA

CDR3 protein: CASGLGLAVQETQYF
CDR3 DNA: TGTGCTAGTGGTTTGGGGCTAGCGGTACAAGAGACCCAGTACTTC
J gene: TRBJ2-5
V gene: TRBV12-5
D gene: TRBD2
CDR3 length: 15
clone size: NA

CDR3 protein: CASTLYGVSNSPLHF
CDR3 DNA: TGTGCCAGCACCTTATACGGAGTTTCGAATTCACCCCTCCACTTT
J gene: TRBJ1-6
V gene: TRBV2
D gene: NA
CDR3 length: 15
clone size: NA